This entry lists 6 T cell receptor beta chains sequenced from one sample in a study of shared clonotypes between healthy human individuals. The assay was immunoSEQ multiplex PCR, and TCRdb's table has in-frame clones only and misses some. The top ten hold over 0.12% of the sample, which has about 2,500,000 clones, about 92% seen once. Source material: naive CD4+ T cells sorted from blood. Subset reported: CD45RA+ positively selected. All receptors derive from a man between 18 and 35 years old in good health.

The V call is TRBV19, the J call TRBJ2-2; D unresolved. The germline gives CDR1 LNHDA, CDR2 SQIVND (reference sequence). Between the trimmed V and J ends, which lost 0 bases and 4 bases, there was a span of 9 bases. This CDR3 contains 15 residues. The CDR3 sequence: CASSIEAVGTGELFF. The CDR3 DNA reads as TGTGCCAGTAGTATAGAGGCGGTGGGCACCGGGGAGCTGTTTTTT.

The V and J genes are TRBV6-6 and TRBJ2-5, with unresolved D. Trimming removed 4 bases from V and 0 bases from J, with 6 bases in between. Germline V gives CDR1 MNHNY, CDR2 SVGAGI (reference sequence). This CDR3 spans 13 amino acids. The CDR3 DNA sequence: TGTGCCAGCAGTTCACCGTACCAAGAGACCCAGTACTTC. It yields the protein CASSSPYQETQYF.

J is TRBJ2-1 and V is TRBV29-1, with a tentative D call TRBD1 (6 bases). Deletions cut 5 bases from V and 8 bases from J, with 19 bases between. This CDR3 spans 14 amino acids. Germline V gives CDR1 SQVTM, CDR2 ANQGSEA. The CDR3 DNA follows: TGCAGCGTTATACAGGGTCTAGGGGACGATGAGCAGTTCTTC. Protein product: CSVIQGLGDDEQFF.

The chain has TRBV14 and TRBJ1-6; 7 bases fit TRBD1. The CDR3 extends over 15 amino acids. V lost 1 base to trimming and J lost 7 bases; unmatched junction nucleotides: 4. Germline CDR1 and CDR2: SGHDN and FVKESK. The CDR3 DNA sequence: TGTGCCAGCAGCCAAGGACAGGGACAAAATTCACCCCTCCACTTT. Translated: CASSQGQGQNSPLHF.

This clone was counted a few times. V gene TRBV9 combines with J gene TRBJ1-1; D is ambiguous. CDR3 length: 13 residues. V shed 0 bases and J shed 1 base, with 4 bases lying between them. Looked up from germline, CDR1 is SGDLS and CDR2 is YYNGEE. This chain's CDR3 is CASSVVPNTEAFF. CDR3 DNA: TGTGCCAGCAGCGTAGTACCGAACACTGAAGCTTTCTTT.

About this clone: At the DNA level, this CDR3 is encoded by other sequences in the same sample as well. This sequence joins TRBV5-1 and TRBJ2-3; 7 nucleotides line up with TRBD1. This CDR3 has 15 residues. The trim removed 3 bases at V and 1 base at J, leaving 5 bases unmatched. CDR1 is SGHRS and CDR2 is YFSETQ in the germline V gene. The CDR3 region has the DNA TGCGCCAGCAGCTCGCCTGGACAGGGCACAGATACGCAGTATTTT. The encoded protein is CASSSPGQGTDTQYF.